The rows below give T cell receptor beta chains drawn from one sample of a study of shared clonotypes between healthy human individuals. This table comes from immunoSEQ multiplex PCR, and its TCRdb copy is limited to in-frame clones, with some not included. The sample yields approximately 500,000 clones, approximately 79% seen once. Material: PBMCs. The receptor source for this set is a middle-aged woman in good health. Some clones in this sample may be carry-over from other donors' samples. CDR3s include the opening cysteine and the closing phenylalanine or tryptophan. Each record gives: clone size, V gene, D gene, J gene, CDR3 protein, CDR3 DNA. A D gene is named only where the DNA matches it firmly. Not every row has a clone size; where given, it reads once, few, many or a size class.

>NA|TRBV7-9|NA|TRBJ1-2
CASSPGPGRGYTF
TGTGCCAGCAGCCCAGGGCCCGGGCGTGGCTACACCTTC
>NA|TRBV7-3|NA|TRBJ1-1
CASSQVAGPQAFF
TGTGCCAGCAGCCAAGTTGCAGGCCCTCAAGCTTTCTTT
>many|TRBV30|NA|TRBJ1-1
CAWTDLQPNTEAFF
TGTGCCTGGACGGATTTACAGCCGAACACTGAAGCTTTCTTT
>many|TRBV30|NA|TRBJ2-4
CAWSLGTAKNIQYF
TGTGCCTGGAGTCTCGGGACAGCCAAAAACATTCAGTACTTC
>NA|TRBV25-1|TRBD2|TRBJ2-1
CASGAGGYNEQFF
TGTGCCAGCGGAGCCGGGGGGTACAATGAGCAGTTCTTC
>NA|TRBV6-5|NA|TRBJ1-3
CASSLRGISGNTIYF
TGTGCCAGCAGTTTGAGGGGCATCTCTGGAAACACCATATATTTT
>NA|TRBV5-6|NA|TRBJ2-7
CASSLRGLNYEQYF
TGTGCCAGCAGCTTGAGAGGGTTAAACTACGAGCAGTACTTC
>once|TRBV6-1|NA|TRBJ1-5
CASSERLRNQPQHF
TGTGCCAGCAGTGAACGTTTGCGCAATCAGCCCCAGCATTTT
>NA|TRBV9|NA|TRBJ1-1
CASRGQQEWTEAFF
TGTGCCAGCAGAGGCCAACAGGAATGGACTGAAGCTTTCTTT
>NA|TRBV19|NA|TRBJ2-7
CASSLRQETLLTYEQYF
TGTGCCAGTAGTCTGAGACAGGAAACCCTTTTAACCTACGAGCAGTACTTC
>NA|TRBV25-1|NA|TRBJ2-1
CASSELGGQLSSYNEQFF
TGTGCCAGCAGTGAATTGGGGGGGCAGTTAAGCTCCTACAATGAGCAGTTCTTC
>NA|TRBV4-2|TRBD2|TRBJ2-1
CASSQEGPGLADYNEQFF
TGTGCCAGCAGCCAAGAGGGACCGGGACTAGCGGACTACAATGAGCAGTTCTTC
>NA|TRBV19|TRBD1|TRBJ2-3
CASRVEDRGMDTQYF
TGTGCCAGTAGGGTCGAGGACAGGGGTATGGATACGCAGTATTTT
>NA|TRBV5-5|NA|TRBJ1-5
CASSREGRQPQHF
TGTGCCAGCAGCCGGGAAGGTCGGCAGCCCCAGCATTTT
>NA|TRBV10-3|NA|TRBJ1-2
CAISDSPAYPGYTF
TGTGCCATCAGTGACTCGCCGGCGTACCCCGGCTACACCTTC
>NA|TRBV7-7|NA|TRBJ2-7
CASSLGRQGDYEQYF
TGTGCTAGCAGCTTAGGGAGGCAGGGTGACTACGAGCAGTACTTC
>once|TRBV5-1|NA|TRBJ2-3
CASSLVVQTDTQYF
TGCGCCAGCAGCTTGGTTGTACAAACAGATACGCAGTATTTT
>NA|TRBV30|NA|TRBJ2-1
CAWRGYNEQFF
TGTGCCTGGAGAGGTTACAATGAGCAGTTCTTC
>NA|TRBV18|TRBD2|TRBJ2-5
CASSPRTSGRAETQYF
TGTGCCAGCTCACCACGGACTAGCGGGAGAGCGGAGACCCAGTACTTC
>NA|TRBV2|NA|TRBJ1-4
CASSVDGLATSSSEKLFF
TGTGCCAGCAGCGTGGACGGCCTCGCCACATCTTCTTCGGAAAAACTGTTTTTT
>once|TRBV4-3|NA|TRBJ1-1
CASSQDVGIFVNTEAFF
TGCGCCAGCAGCCAAGATGTTGGGATTTTCGTGAACACTGAAGCTTTCTTT
>NA|TRBV29-1|TRBD1|TRBJ1-2
CSVVEGAIGYTF
TGCAGCGTTGTGGAGGGGGCTATTGGCTACACCTTC
>NA|TRBV5-1|NA|TRBJ1-1
CASSLGGGTEAFF
TGCGCCAGCAGCTTGGGGGGTGGCACTGAAGCTTTCTTT
>NA|TRBV4-1|TRBD1|TRBJ1-1
CASSHKTGGTEAFF
TGCGCCAGCAGCCATAAGACAGGGGGCACTGAAGCTTTCTTT
>NA|TRBV7-3|TRBD1|TRBJ2-7
CASSPTGEGYEQYF
TGTGCCAGCAGCCCTACAGGGGAAGGCTACGAGCAGTACTTC
>NA|TRBV28|NA|TRBJ1-3
CASSLLDQPGNTIYF
TGTGCCAGCAGTTTACTGGATCAGCCGGGAAACACCATATATTTT
>NA|TRBV15|NA|TRBJ2-7
CATSVDWPLYEQYF
TGTGCCACCAGCGTAGACTGGCCCCTCTACGAGCAGTACTTC
>NA|TRBV2|TRBD1|TRBJ1-3
CASKTGYAGNTIYF
TGTGCCAGCAAGACAGGGTATGCTGGAAACACCATATACTTT
>many|TRBV7-2|TRBD1|TRBJ2-3
CASSQHRGIDTQYF
TGTGCCAGCAGCCAACACAGGGGCATAGATACGCAGTATTTT
>NA|TRBV5-1|TRBD1|TRBJ1-1
CASSGTGGYDTEAFF
TGCGCCAGCAGCGGAACAGGGGGCTATGACACTGAAGCTTTCTTT
>NA|TRBV7-8|NA|TRBJ2-7
CASSLATNRYQPYEQYF
TGTGCCAGCAGCTTAGCGACAAACAGGTATCAGCCCTACGAGCAGTACTTC
>NA|TRBV4-2|NA|TRBJ2-7
CASSPTQGRDYEQYF
TGTGCCAGCAGCCCGACGCAGGGGCGGGATTACGAGCAGTACTTC
>NA|TRBV18|NA|TRBJ2-5
CASSLRAAAQETQYF
TGTGCCAGCTCACTCAGGGCAGCGGCGCAAGAGACCCAGTACTTC
>NA|TRBV7-2|NA|TRBJ1-5
CASSLERGGNQPQHF
TGTGCCAGCAGCTTAGAAAGGGGAGGCAATCAGCCCCAGCATTTT
>NA|TRBV11-2|NA|TRBJ2-7
CASSLDGGWAYEQYF
TGTGCCAGCAGCTTAGATGGGGGGTGGGCCTACGAGCAGTACTTC
>NA|TRBV5-1|NA|TRBJ2-7
CASSFQGTYEQYF
TGCGCCAGCAGCTTTCAGGGTACCTACGAGCAGTACTTC
>NA|TRBV30|TRBD2|TRBJ2-1
CAWSVGLANEQFF
TGTGCCTGGAGTGTAGGACTAGCGAATGAGCAGTTCTTC
>once|TRBV7-6|TRBD1|TRBJ2-7
CASSLGAGTAGTLYEQYF
TGTGCCAGCAGCTTAGGGGCCGGGACAGCAGGCACCCTCTACGAGCAGTACTTC
>few|TRBV21-1|NA|TRBJ1-5
CASNYQPQHF
TGTGCCAGCAACTATCAGCCCCAGCATTTT
>NA|TRBV7-6|NA|TRBJ2-3
CASSLIPDTQYF
TGTGCCAGCAGCTTAATACCAGATACGCAGTATTTT
>NA|TRBV5-1|TRBD2|TRBJ2-1
CASSMVGTSISFEQFF
TGCGCCAGCAGCATGGTCGGGACTAGTATTTCATTTGAGCAGTTCTTC
>once|TRBV2|NA|TRBJ2-7
CASLGAPVGEQYF
TGTGCCAGCTTAGGGGCTCCGGTCGGCGAGCAGTACTTC
>NA|TRBV7-2|TRBD1|TRBJ1-5
CASSRDRDQPQHF
TGTGCCAGCAGCAGGGACAGGGATCAGCCCCAGCATTTT
>few|TRBV5-1|NA|TRBJ1-4
CASSLSDARNEKLFF
TGCGCCAGCAGCCTCAGTGATGCGAGGAATGAAAAACTGTTTTTT
>NA|TRBV30|NA|TRBJ1-2
CAWSGQRWGYGYTF
TGTGCCTGGAGCGGACAGCGGTGGGGCTATGGCTACACCTTC
>NA|TRBV19|TRBD2|TRBJ2-3
CASSSQGLADRTDTQYF
TGTGCCAGTAGTTCGCAGGGACTAGCTGATCGCACAGATACGCAGTATTTT
>NA|TRBV13|NA|TRBJ1-1
CASSSGGHTEAFF
TGTGCCAGCAGCTCCGGGGGTCACACTGAAGCTTTCTTT
>many|TRBV27|NA|TRBJ2-7
CASSLAGRPRYEQYF
TGTGCCAGCTCTTTGGCGGGAAGGCCCCGCTACGAGCAGTACTTC
>once|TRBV27|NA|TRBJ2-7
CASSLNSPTNSYEQYF
TGTGCCAGCAGTTTAAACAGCCCGACAAACTCCTACGAGCAGTACTTC
>NA|TRBV6-6|NA|TRBJ2-7
CASSGGLREQYF
TGTGCCAGCAGTGGGGGTCTCCGGGAGCAGTACTTC
>NA|TRBV2|NA|TRBJ2-5
CASRSGWETQYF
TGTGCCAGCCGGTCTGGGTGGGAGACCCAGTACTTC
>NA|TRBV27|TRBD1|TRBJ2-7
CASSFIVTGTGRTRNYEQYF
TGTGCCAGCAGTTTCATCGTTACCGGGACAGGGCGAACCAGGAACTACGAGCAGTACTTC
>NA|TRBV28|NA|TRBJ2-1
CASSWEVGNEQFF
TGTGCCAGCAGTTGGGAGGTGGGTAATGAGCAGTTCTTC
>NA|TRBV15|NA|TRBJ2-3
CATSRDYSSASTDTQYF
TGTGCCACCAGCAGAGATTACTCTAGCGCAAGCACAGATACGCAGTATTTT
>NA|TRBV28|NA|TRBJ1-1
CASSFLAEAFF
TGTGCCAGCAGTTTTCTAGCTGAAGCTTTCTTT
>NA|TRBV9|NA|TRBJ2-7
CASSVGGSYEQYF
TGTGCCAGCAGCGTAGGGGGCTCCTACGAGCAGTACTTC
>NA|TRBV12-5|TRBD2|TRBJ2-5
CASGLVGASGLRETQYF
TGTGCTAGTGGTTTGGTAGGGGCTAGCGGGTTGAGGGAGACCCAGTACTTC